This T cell receptor (beta chain) was recorded in a study of blood T cell repertoires in COVID-19. Study at large: The study drew acute and convalescent COVID-19 samples from the United States, Italy and Spain.

CDR3 length: 17 residues. V was shortened by 3 bases and J by 4 bases, with 22 bases between the two germline ends. From germline, CDR1 is LNHDA and CDR2 SQIVND (reference sequence). Here immunoSEQ multiplex PCR was the method, and the copy in TCRdb shows in-frame clones only, minus some. The table has tens of thousands of clones, around four fifths seen once. The TCR originated in a human donor in a cohort sampled during active COVID-19. J is TRBJ2-7 and V is TRBV19; no definite D call. Specimen: peripheral blood. The CDR3 sequence is CASSIRMEILYSYEQYF. The DNA for the CDR3 is TGTGCCAGTAGTATTCGTATGGAGATACTCTACTCTTACGAGCAGTACTTC. Looking up the rest from reference TRBV19 and TRBJ2-7 gives the full variable domain: DGGITQSPKYLFRKEGQNVTLSCEQNLNHDAMYWYRQDPGQGLRLIYYSQIVNDFQKGDIAEGYSVSREKKESFPLTVTSAQKNPTAFYLCASSIRMEILYSYEQYFGPGTRLTVT.